The 6 T cell receptor beta chains given below trace back to one sample, sequenced in a study of blood T cell repertoires in COVID-19. Profiling relied on immunoSEQ multiplex PCR, and the TCRdb table lists in-frame clones only, not all of them. The sample records around 220,000 clones, 87% being singletons. Sequenced input: PBMCs or T cells enriched from blood (not recorded which). The receptors were sampled from a woman in her twenties or thirties with acute COVID-19.

CDR3 sequence (DNA): TGCGCCAGCAGCTCACAGGGTACCGGGGCCAACGTCCTGACTTTC. It yields the protein CASSSQGTGANVLTF. The chain carries TRBV5-1 and TRBJ2-6; tentatively, D is TRBD1 (6 bases). Trimming took off 3 bases at V and 4 bases at J, with 11 bases between the two ends. The germline V gene encodes CDR1 SGHRS and CDR2 YFSETQ. This CDR3 is 15 amino acids long. The full variable domain, completed using reference TRBV5-1 and TRBJ2-6, is KAGVTQTPRYLIKTRGQQVTLSCSPISGHRSVSWYQQTPGQGLQFLFEYFSETQRNKGNFPGRFSGRQFSNSRSEMNVSTLELGDSALYLCASSSQGTGANVLTFGAGSRLTVL.

In this sample, this clone turned up once. The chain combines TRBV5-6 with TRBJ2-5, with D possibly matching TRBD2 (5 bases). The CDR3 spans 15 residues. Trimming took off 0 bases at V and 1 base at J, with 10 bases between the two ends. The V gene's germline CDR1 is SGHDT and CDR2 YYEEEE. The CDR3 DNA sequence: TGTGCCAGCAGCTTGGGGGCGGGTACCCAAGAGACCCAGTACTTC. It is translated as CASSLGAGTQETQYF.

The rearrangement uses TRBV5-8 and TRBJ2-5; D might be TRBD2 (7 bases). The CDR3 totals 15 residues. Germline-derived CDR1 and CDR2 are SGHTS and YDEGEE. Trimming shortened V by 2 bases and J by 7 bases, and 18 bases separated the two germline ends. DNA of the CDR3: TGTGCCAGCAGCTTTCATTCTCAGGGAGGGGGGACCCAGTACTTC. Its protein product is CASSFHSQGGGTQYF.

This clone has just a few counts. This rearrangement joins TRBV2 to TRBJ1-2; 9 bases line up with TRBD1. The V and J ends lost 3 bases and 4 bases, in that order; junction bases with no gene match: 3. The CDR3 consists of 14 residues. The germline V gene encodes CDR1 SNHLY and CDR2 FYNNEI. The DNA of the CDR3 is TGTGCCAGCAGTGACGGGGGACAGGGCTATGGCTACACCTTC. Translation gives CASSDGGQGYGYTF.

The chain combines TRBV5-8 with TRBJ1-5; perhaps TRBD1 as D (6 bases). Trimming shortened V by 3 bases and J by 6 bases, and 10 bases separated the two germline ends. The CDR3 is 13 amino acids. In germline, CDR1 is SGHTS, CDR2 YDEGEE. CDR3 residues: CASSSTDSQPQHF. The CDR3 nucleotides are TGTGCCAGCAGCTCCACGGACAGTCAGCCCCAGCATTTT. The full variable domain, in which reference TRBV5-8 and TRBJ1-5 provide the parts outside the CDR3, is EAGVTQSPTHLIKTRGQQATLRCSPISGHTSVYWYQQALGLGLQFLLWYDEGEERNRGNFPPRFSGRQFPNYSSELNVNALELEDSALYLCASSSTDSQPQHFGDGTRLSIL.

This clone was detected once. The V gene is TRBV21-1, the J gene TRBJ2-1; the D call of TRBD2 is as the table states it, not checked on the DNA. TRBV21-1 is given as a pseudogene. The CDR3 has 15 residues. CDR3 loop: CASSNGLSGSNEQFF. The CDR3 region has the DNA TGTGCCAGCAGCAACGGTTTAAGCGGGAGCAATGAGCAGTTCTTC.